The entry below describes one T cell receptor (beta chain). Germline loops: CDR1 MNHNY, CDR2 SVGAGI (reference sequence). This CDR3 region has 16 residues. V shed 3 bases, J shed 7 bases, and the junction held 11 bases outside the gene matches. The PCR ran on 60 Vbeta and 13 Jbeta primers. Clones were sequenced by immunoSEQ multiplex PCR, and TCRdb holds only the in-frame ones, with some missing. This sample yields tens of thousands of clones, of which around 78% are seen a single time; 0.57% belongs to the top ten. The record originates from a study of cytomegalovirus exposure and HLA in healthy donors.

Material: PBMCs. The chain couples TRBV6-6 to TRBJ1-2; 10 nucleotides agree with TRBD1. This sequence was found in a man between 25 and 39 years old in good health and CMV-seronegative. CDR3 sequence reads: CASSYLRRTGGSGYTF. The DNA of the CDR3 is TGTGCCAGCAGTTATTTGCGGAGGACAGGGGGTTCTGGCTACACCTTC.